This TCR beta chain was identified in a study of T cell responses to AZD1222 COVID-19 vaccine (dated by TCRdb to the early 2020s). About the investigation overall: TCR sequencing was performed for about 250 trial participants, of whom about 210 were given two doses of AZD1222 and some 26 were given two doses of MenACWY control vaccine. Trial participants were enrolled into age subgroups of 18-55, 56-69 and 70-plus years, which contained about 150, 27 and 61 TCR-sequenced participants, respectively.

The CDR3 regions of human TCRbeta chains were subjected to immunosequencing. From the authors' description of their analysis: TCRs in the repertoires were compared against a reference library of SARS-CoV-2-specific TCRs that had been generated with the MIRA antigen-specificity platform. Breadth meant the fraction of unique TCRs that were SARS-CoV-2-associated, whereas depth meant the fraction of total T cells that were SARS-CoV-2-associated. Using the MIRA data, every spike-specific TCR was mapped to the spike region that the TCR reacted to and assigned to either a CD4 or a CD8 class. Log10-transformed breadth and depth values were compared by one-way ANOVA with Sidak's multiple comparisons tests. As stored in TCRdb, this immuneACCESS dataset retains in-frame rearrangements with V and J assigned. A fraction of the clones does not appear; measured against another copy, unresolved V genes explain less than half of the discrepancy, and the remainder lacks a known reason. V, J and clone size were drawn from that table, and D and trimming were deduced from the DNA. This sample is represented by 90,000 to 120,000 clones; over 85% of them were singletons. The ten top clones hold roughly 3.2% of the sample.

The investigation overall reported the following: Participants were mostly white British and included more females than males, and it was suggested by the authors that clonal diversity may have been underestimated. Spike-specific TCR breadth and depth rose significantly after two AZD1222 doses compared with day 0 and with MenACWY recipients. Conclusions about previously exposed vaccinees are limited because only six or seven AZD1222 recipients were SARS-CoV-2 seropositive at baseline. Reportedly, close to half of the unique spike-specific TCRs recognized epitopes lying outside the regions that are mutated in the B.1.351 and B.1.1.7 variants. CD4 TCRs associated with the vaccine covered the entire spike protein, and the dominant responses were in regions 160-218 and 743-854. In the small 56-69-year group, the increase in depth fell short of significance, most likely because of low power. No day 14 peak-response samples were available, so repertoires were characterized only after the peak T cell response.

The junction shows trimming of 3 bases on V and 4 bases on J, plus 19 bases between the germline ends. The germline V gene (reference sequence) sets CDR1 to SGHNT and CDR2 to YYREEE. From cysteine to phenylalanine, the CDR3 is 16 amino acids long. Here the CDR3 DNA is all that survives: 48 bases in frame from base 1. A word on this clone: It lacks a known antigen. Within one base of it there is no much larger clone, and no base qualities were kept.

The intended sense of this specimen's time point label: baseline before first vaccination. Taken with the paper, the label for treatment or condition translates to: meningococcal conjugate vaccine given as trial control. Vaccinee samples were obtained from the UK trials COV001 and COV002, which included a single-blind randomized controlled phase 2/3 trial of AZD1222 (ChAdOx1 nCoV-19) in healthy adults. For TCRbeta chain sequencing, PBMC samples from trial participants were taken at day 0 and at day 28 after the second dose. The chain uses TRBV5-4 and TRBJ2-5; the D region possibly corresponds to TRBD1 (6 bases align). This clonotype was obtained from an adult in good health. The sequences come from peripheral blood, collected on day 0 of MenACWY control vaccination. The bases read TGTGCCAGCAGCTCCACCGGGACCCGAGGGGGAGAGACCCAGTACTTC. Its coded protein is CASSSTGTRGGETQYF.